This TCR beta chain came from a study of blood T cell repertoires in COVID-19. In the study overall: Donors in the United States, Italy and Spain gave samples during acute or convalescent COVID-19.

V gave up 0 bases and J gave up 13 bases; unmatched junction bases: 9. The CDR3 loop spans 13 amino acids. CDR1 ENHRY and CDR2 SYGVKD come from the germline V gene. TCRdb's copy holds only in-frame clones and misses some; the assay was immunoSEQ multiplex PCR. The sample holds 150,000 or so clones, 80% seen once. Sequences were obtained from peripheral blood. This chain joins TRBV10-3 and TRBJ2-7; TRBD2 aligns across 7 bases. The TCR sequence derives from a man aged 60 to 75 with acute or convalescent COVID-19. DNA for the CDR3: TGTGCCATCAGTGAGTCCAGCGGGACCCCGGCCTACTTC. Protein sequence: CAISESSGTPAYF.